Here is one T cell receptor (beta chain) with its context. The antigen is undetermined. This CDR3 has 15 residues. Germline V CDR1 and CDR2: LGHNA, YSLEER. The V end lost 3 bases, the J end lost 7 bases, and 18 bases lay between the germline ends. The data are from a study of cytomegalovirus exposure and HLA in healthy donors. Broader study findings: An ancestry cluster, one associated with Asian ancestry, reportedly showed fewer N-insertions than the approximately 650-donor mean in a later analysis. Despite most TCR sequences being rare, some public TCRs occurred in many donors. With later analysis, a missense DCLRE1C variant became linked to TCR beta V- and J-gene trimming.

It was with 60 Vbeta and 13 Jbeta primers that the PCR ran. The assay was immunoSEQ multiplex PCR, and TCRdb's table has in-frame clones only and misses some. The table includes around 200,000 clones, about 80% detected once. The chain carries TRBV4-3 and TRBJ1-2; tentatively, D is TRBD1 (6 bases). This TCR derives from a woman in her thirties or forties in good health and CMV-seronegative. Sequencing was performed on PBMCs. The CDR3 DNA follows: TGCGCCAGCAGCCAGGTACAGGGTGCAGAAGGTGGCTACACCTTC. Its translation is CASSQVQGAEGGYTF.